The sequence of this T cell receptor (beta chain) was determined in a study of neurological immune-mediated disorders. This clonotype was seen repeatedly, ten times or more. In TCRdb, the 5' RACE reads were re-called with MiXCR into one record per CDR3 protein. The sample lists about 71,000 distinct CDR3 sequences; approximately 14% were seen once. The germline V gene has CDR1 MNHEY and CDR2 SMNVEV (reference sequence). V shed 5 bases, J shed 2 bases, and the junction held 6 bases outside the gene matches. This CDR3 has 15 amino acids. Time point of the sample: longitudinal time-point 1 (baseline). What was sequenced was PBMCs. This clonotype was obtained from a female donor with HTLV-1-associated myelopathy (HAM/TSP). V usage is TRBV27 and J usage is TRBJ2-3; TRBD1 matches 8 bases. Here the CDR3 reads CASSTRDRPTDTQYF. The CDR3 nucleotides are TGTGCCAGCAGTACCCGGGACAGGCCCACAGATACGCAGTATTTT.